The 5 T cell receptor beta chains below were found in one sample sequenced in a study of response to subunit inactivated influenza vaccine. TCRdb analysed the RT-PCR reads with MiXCR anew, one entry per CDR3 protein. The sample holds about 580,000 distinct CDR3 sequences; approximately 15% are singletons and the top ten take over 8.5%. The sequences come from PBMCs from blood, collected roughly 13 days after vaccination. These receptor sequences come from a man aged 50 to 60 who received an inactivated influenza vaccine.

The chain carries TRBV20-1 and TRBJ1-5, with D unresolved. This CDR3 has 12 residues. The V gene lost 3 bases and the J gene lost 2 bases, with 5 bases spanning the gap. Germline values: CDR1 DFQATT, CDR2 SNEGSKA (reference sequence). CDR3 bases: TGCAGTGCTAGCACCCGCAATCAGCCCCAGCATTTT. Protein product: CSASTRNQPQHF.

This clonotype occurred a few times. This chain uses TRBV20-1 with TRBJ2-7; no firm D call. Germline V gives CDR1 DFQATT, CDR2 SNEGSKA (reference sequence). The CDR3 consists of 13 residues. Trimming removed 5 bases at V and 0 bases at J, with 11 bases between. The CDR3 spells CSASRVPSYEQYF. CDR3 sequence (DNA): TGCAGTGCTTCGAGAGTTCCCTCCTACGAGCAGTACTTC.

The sample holds a few counts of this clonotype. The chain employs TRBV13 and TRBJ2-7; D gene unclear. Trimming shortened V by 3 bases and J by 2 bases, and 8 bases separated the two germline ends. There are 13 residues in the CDR3. In germline, CDR1 is PRHDT, CDR2 FYEKMQ (reference sequence). CDR3 nucleotide sequence: TGTGCCAGCAGCTTTAGAAGTACCTACGAGCAGTACTTC. Translation: CASSFRSTYEQYF.

This clonotype has a handful of counts. The rearrangement uses TRBV12-3 or TRBV12-4 and TRBJ2-1; 7 bases agree with TRBD2. V dropped 5 bases and J dropped 0; count of bases not matched to a gene: 7. This CDR3 region has 16 residues. The CDR3 reads CASSNSGFSSYNEQFF. Here the CDR3 DNA reads TGTGCCAGCAGTAATAGCGGGTTCAGCTCCTACAATGAGCAGTTCTTC.

Points on this clonotype: A read error may explain this, as a much larger clone is one base away. CDR3 protein: CASSVVRDRGVLTDTQYF. The CDR3 nucleotides are TGTGCCAGCAGCGTCGTCCGGGACAGGGGCGTCCTCACAGATACGCAGTATTTT. This rearrangement joins TRBV11-1 to TRBJ2-3; TRBD1 agrees at 10 bases. J gave up 2 bases and V 5 bases, and 13 bases lay outside the gene matches. CDR3 length: 18 amino acids. Germline V CDR1 and CDR2: SGHAT, FQDESV (reference sequence). Looking up the rest from reference TRBV11-1 and TRBJ2-3 gives the full variable domain: EAEVAQSPRYKITEKSQAVAFWCDPISGHATLYWYRQILGQGPELLVQFQDESVVDDSQLPKDRFSAERLKGVDSTLKIQPAELGDSAMYLCASSVVRDRGVLTDTQYFGPGTRLTVL.